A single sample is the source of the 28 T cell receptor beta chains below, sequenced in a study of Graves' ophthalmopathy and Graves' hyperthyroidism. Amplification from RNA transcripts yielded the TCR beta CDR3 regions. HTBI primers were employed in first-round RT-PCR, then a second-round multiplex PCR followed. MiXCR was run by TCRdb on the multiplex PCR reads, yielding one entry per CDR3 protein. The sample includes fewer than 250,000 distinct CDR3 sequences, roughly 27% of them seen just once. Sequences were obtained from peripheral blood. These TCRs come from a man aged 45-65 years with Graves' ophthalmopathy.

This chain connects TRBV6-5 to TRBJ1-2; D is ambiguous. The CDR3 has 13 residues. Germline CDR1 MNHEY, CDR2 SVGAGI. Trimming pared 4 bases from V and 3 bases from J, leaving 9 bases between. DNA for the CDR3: TGTGCCAGCAGTTCCCGGCCCGACTATGGCTACACCTTC. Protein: CASSSRPDYGYTF.

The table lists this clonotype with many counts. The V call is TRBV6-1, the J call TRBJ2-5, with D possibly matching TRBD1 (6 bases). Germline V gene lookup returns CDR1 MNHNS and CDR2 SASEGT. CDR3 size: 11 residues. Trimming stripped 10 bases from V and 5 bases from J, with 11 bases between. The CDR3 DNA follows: TGTGCCACCACCCAGGGGGAGACCCAGTACTTC. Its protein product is CATTQGETQYF.

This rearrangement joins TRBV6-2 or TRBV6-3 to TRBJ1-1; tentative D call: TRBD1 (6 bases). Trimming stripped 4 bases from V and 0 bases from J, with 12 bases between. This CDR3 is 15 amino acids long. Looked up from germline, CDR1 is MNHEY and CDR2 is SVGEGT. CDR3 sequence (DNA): TGTGCCAGCAGTTTTACCAGGGGAATGAACACTGAAGCTTTCTTT. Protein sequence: CASSFTRGMNTEAFF.

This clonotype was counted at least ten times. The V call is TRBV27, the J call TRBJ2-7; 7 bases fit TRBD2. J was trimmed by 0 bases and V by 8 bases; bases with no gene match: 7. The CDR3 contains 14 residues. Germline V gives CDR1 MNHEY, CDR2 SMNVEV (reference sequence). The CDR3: CASAPGGVSYEQYF. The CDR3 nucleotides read TGTGCCAGCGCCCCTGGGGGGGTCTCCTACGAGCAGTACTTC.

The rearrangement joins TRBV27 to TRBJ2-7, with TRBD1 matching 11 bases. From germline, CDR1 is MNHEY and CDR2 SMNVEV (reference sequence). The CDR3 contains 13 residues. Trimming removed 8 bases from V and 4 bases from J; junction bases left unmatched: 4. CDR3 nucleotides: TGTGCCAGCGGACAGGGGGCAGGATACGAGCAGTACTTC. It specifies CASGQGAGYEQYF.

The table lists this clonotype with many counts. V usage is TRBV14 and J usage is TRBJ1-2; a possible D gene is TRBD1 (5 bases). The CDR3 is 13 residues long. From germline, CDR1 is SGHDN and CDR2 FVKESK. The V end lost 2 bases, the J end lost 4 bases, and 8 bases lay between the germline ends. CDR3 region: CASSQPGLYGYTF. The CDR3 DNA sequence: TGTGCCAGCAGCCAACCAGGGCTCTATGGCTACACCTTC.

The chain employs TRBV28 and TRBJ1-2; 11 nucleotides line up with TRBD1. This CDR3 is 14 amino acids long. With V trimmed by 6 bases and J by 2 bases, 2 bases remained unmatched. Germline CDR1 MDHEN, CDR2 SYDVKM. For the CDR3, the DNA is TGTGCCAGCAGGAGGACAGGGGGCAACTATGGCTACACCTTC. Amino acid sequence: CASRRTGGNYGYTF.

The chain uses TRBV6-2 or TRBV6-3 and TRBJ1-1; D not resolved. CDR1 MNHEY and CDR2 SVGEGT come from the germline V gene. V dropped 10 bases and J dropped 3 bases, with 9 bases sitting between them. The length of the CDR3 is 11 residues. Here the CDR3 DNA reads TGTGCCACAACAGTGTACACTGAAGCTTTCTTT. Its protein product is CATTVYTEAFF.

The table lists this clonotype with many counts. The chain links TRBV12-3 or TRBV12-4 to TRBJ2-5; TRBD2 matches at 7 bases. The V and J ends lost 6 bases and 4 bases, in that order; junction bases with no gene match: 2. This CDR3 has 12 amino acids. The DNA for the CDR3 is TGTGCCAGCAGGCGGGGGTCAGAGACCCAGTACTTC. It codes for CASRRGSETQYF.

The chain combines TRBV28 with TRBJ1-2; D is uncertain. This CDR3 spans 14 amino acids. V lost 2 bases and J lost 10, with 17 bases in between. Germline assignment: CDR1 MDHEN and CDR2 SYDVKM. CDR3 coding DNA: TGTGCCAGCAGTTTAAAGGGTGCCTACTATTTCTACACCTTC. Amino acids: CASSLKGAYYFYTF.

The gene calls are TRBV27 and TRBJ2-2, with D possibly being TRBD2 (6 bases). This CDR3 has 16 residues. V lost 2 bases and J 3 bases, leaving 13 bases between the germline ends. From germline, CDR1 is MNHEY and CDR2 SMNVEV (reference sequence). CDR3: CASSLGRWGDTGELFF. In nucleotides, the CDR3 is TGTGCCAGCAGTTTAGGACGGTGGGGGGACACCGGGGAGCTGTTTTTT.

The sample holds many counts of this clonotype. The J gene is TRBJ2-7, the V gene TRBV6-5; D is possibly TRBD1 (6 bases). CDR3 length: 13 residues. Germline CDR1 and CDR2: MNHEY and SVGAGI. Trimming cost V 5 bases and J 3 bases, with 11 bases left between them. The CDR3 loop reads CASSRQVYYEQYF. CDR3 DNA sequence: TGTGCCAGCAGTAGACAGGTATACTACGAGCAGTACTTC.

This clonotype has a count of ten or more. The chain's CDR3 is CASRAGTNTGELFF. The CDR3 region has the DNA TGTGCCAGCAGGGCAGGGACGAACACCGGGGAGCTGTTTTTT. The chain combines TRBV12-3 or TRBV12-4 with TRBJ2-2, with a tentative D call TRBD1 (5 bases). Trimming pared 6 bases from V and 0 bases from J, leaving 8 bases between. This CDR3 is 14 amino acids long.

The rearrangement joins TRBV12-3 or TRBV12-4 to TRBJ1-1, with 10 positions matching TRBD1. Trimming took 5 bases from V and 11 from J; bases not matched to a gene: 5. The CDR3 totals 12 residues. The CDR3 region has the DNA TGTGCCAGCAGTCTCCGGGACAGGGGTGCTTTCTTT. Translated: CASSLRDRGAFF.

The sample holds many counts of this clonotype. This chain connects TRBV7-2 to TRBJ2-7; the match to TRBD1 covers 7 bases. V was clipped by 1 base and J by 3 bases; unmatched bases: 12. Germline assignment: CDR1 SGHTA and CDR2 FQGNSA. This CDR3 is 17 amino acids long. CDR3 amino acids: CASSLVVSRGTNYEQYF. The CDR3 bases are TGTGCCAGCAGCTTAGTAGTTAGCAGGGGGACAAACTACGAGCAGTACTTC.

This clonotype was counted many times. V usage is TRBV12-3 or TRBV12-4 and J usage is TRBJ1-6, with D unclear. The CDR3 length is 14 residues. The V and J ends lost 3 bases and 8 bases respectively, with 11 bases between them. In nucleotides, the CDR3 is TGTGCCAGCAGTTTTGATGGGAGGGATTCACCCCTCCACTTT. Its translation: CASSFDGRDSPLHF.

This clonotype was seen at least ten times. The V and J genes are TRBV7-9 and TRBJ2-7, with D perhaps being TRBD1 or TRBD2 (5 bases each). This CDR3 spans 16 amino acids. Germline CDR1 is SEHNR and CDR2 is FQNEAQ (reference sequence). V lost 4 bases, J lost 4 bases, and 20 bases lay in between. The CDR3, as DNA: TGTGCCAGCAGCTCGATAGGGCAGGGCGACTATTACGAGCAGTACTTC. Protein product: CASSSIGQGDYYEQYF.

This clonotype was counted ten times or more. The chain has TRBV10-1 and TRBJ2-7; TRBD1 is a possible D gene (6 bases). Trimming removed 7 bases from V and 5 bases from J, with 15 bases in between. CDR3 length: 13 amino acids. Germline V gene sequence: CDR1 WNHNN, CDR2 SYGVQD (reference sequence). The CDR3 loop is CASISQGSNEQYF. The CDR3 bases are TGCGCCAGCATAAGTCAGGGGAGCAACGAGCAGTACTTC.

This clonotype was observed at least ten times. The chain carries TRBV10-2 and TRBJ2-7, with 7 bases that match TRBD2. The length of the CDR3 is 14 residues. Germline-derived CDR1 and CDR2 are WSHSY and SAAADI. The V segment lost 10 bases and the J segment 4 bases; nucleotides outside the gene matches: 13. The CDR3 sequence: CATLQLTSSYEQYF. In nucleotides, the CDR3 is TGCGCCACCCTACAGTTGACTAGCAGTTACGAGCAGTACTTC.

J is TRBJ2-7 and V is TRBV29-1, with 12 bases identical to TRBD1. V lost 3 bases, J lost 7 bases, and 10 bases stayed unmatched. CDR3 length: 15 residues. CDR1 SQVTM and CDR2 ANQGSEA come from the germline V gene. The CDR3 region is CSVDFPGQGAWEQYF. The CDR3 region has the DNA TGCAGCGTTGATTTTCCGGGACAGGGGGCTTGGGAGCAGTACTTC.

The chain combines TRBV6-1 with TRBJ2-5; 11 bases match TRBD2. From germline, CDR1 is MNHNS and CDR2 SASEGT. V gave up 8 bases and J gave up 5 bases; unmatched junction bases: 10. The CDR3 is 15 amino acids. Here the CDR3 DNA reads TGTGCCAGCCGGCAACTAGCGGGAGAGAGGGAGACCCAGTACTTC. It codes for CASRQLAGERETQYF.

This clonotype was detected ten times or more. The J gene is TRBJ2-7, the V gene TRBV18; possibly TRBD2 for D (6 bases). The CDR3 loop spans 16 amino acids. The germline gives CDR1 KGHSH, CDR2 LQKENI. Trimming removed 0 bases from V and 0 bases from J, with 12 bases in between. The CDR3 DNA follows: TGTGCCAGCTCACCACCCGGGACTCAGAGCTCCTACGAGCAGTACTTC. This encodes CASSPPGTQSSYEQYF.

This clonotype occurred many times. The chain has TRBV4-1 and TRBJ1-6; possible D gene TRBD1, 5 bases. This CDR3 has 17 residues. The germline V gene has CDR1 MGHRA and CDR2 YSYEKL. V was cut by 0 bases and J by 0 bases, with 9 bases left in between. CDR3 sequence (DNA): TGCGCCAGCAGCCAAGAGGGGGGAAGCTCCTATAATTCACCCCTCCACTTT. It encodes CASSQEGGSSYNSPLHF.

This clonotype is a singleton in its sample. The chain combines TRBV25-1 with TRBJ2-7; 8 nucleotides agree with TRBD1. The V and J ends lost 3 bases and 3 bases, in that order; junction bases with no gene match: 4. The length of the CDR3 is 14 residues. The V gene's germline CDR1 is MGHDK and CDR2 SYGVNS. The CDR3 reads CASSDGTGIYEQYF. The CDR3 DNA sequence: TGTGCCAGCAGTGACGGGACAGGCATCTACGAGCAGTACTTC.

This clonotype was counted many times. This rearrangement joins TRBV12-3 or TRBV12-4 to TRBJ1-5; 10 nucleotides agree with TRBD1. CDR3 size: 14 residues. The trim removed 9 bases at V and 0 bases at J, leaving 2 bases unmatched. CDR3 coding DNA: TGTGCCAGTGGGGACAGGGGTAGCAATCAGCCCCAGCATTTT. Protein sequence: CASGDRGSNQPQHF.

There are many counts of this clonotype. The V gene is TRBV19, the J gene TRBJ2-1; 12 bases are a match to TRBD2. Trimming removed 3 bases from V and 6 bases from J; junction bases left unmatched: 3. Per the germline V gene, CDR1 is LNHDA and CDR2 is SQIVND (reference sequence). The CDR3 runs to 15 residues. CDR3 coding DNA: TGTGCCAGTAGTATGATGACTAGCGGGAGCAATGAGCAGTTCTTC. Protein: CASSMMTSGSNEQFF.

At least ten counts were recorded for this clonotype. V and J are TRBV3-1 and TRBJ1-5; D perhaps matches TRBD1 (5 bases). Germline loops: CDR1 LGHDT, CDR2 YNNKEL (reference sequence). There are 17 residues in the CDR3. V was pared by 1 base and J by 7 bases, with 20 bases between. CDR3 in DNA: TGTGCCAGCAGCCAAGCCCAGGGAGGGCCCACGAGCCAGCCCCAGCATTTT. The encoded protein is CASSQAQGGPTSQPQHF.

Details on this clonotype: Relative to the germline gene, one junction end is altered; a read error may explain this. The CDR3 is CATSRGFPSEAFF. As DNA, the CDR3 is TGTGCCACCAGCAGAGGCTTTCCGTCTGAGGCTTTCTTT. The gene calls are TRBV15 and TRBJ1-1; D is unclear. The CDR3 extends over 13 amino acids. CDR1 LNHNV and CDR2 YYDKDF come from the germline V gene (reference sequence).